The TCR beta chain described here comes from a study of blood T cell repertoires in COVID-19. Study overall: COVID-19 samples from acute and convalescent phases originated in the United States, Italy and Spain. Sources were T cells, B-cell-depleted T cells, or PBMCs; the material itself was cDNA or gDNA.

How the authors handled the data: The assay estimated nucleated cells by amplifying reference gene primers. Clones were sequenced by immunoSEQ multiplex PCR, and TCRdb holds only the in-frame ones, with some missing. V and J calls and clone size are copied from that table; D and trimming were computed from the DNA. The table records some 260,000 clones, approximately 88% of them present only once. In its sample, this clone was seen once. Sequenced material: peripheral blood. The origin of this receptor is an older woman with COVID-19, enrolled during active disease.

CDR3 protein: CASSSTGYNEQFF. The CDR3, as DNA: TGTGCCAGCAGTTCGACAGGATACAATGAGCAGTTCTTC. J is TRBJ2-1 and V is TRBV12-3 or TRBV12-4; D is possibly TRBD1 (6 bases). Trimming removed 4 bases at V and 4 bases at J, with 8 bases between. This CDR3 is built from 13 residues.